The 20 T cell receptor beta chains below were found in one sample sequenced in a study of identifying expanded T cells in peripheral blood. Clones were read by immunoSEQ multiplex PCR, and TCRdb kept only the in-frame ones, dropping some. The sample has about 91,000 clones; about 91% are singletons. Material for sequencing was blood. These receptor sequences come from a person aged 18 to 70 in good health.

The chain has TRBV4-2 and TRBJ2-6; the D is unclear. Germline-derived CDR1 and CDR2 are LGHNA and YNFKEQ. There are 15 residues in the CDR3. V dropped 0 bases and J dropped 0 bases, with 3 bases sitting between them. CDR3 coding DNA: TGTGCCAGCAGCCAAGACAGCTCTGGGGCCAACGTCCTGACTTTC. It specifies CASSQDSSGANVLTF.

This clone appeared a few times. The chain uses TRBV5-1 and TRBJ1-5; 9 bases are a match to TRBD1. Germline-derived CDR1 and CDR2 are SGHRS and YFSETQ. The J segment lost 0 bases and the V segment lost 4 bases, leaving 2 bases of the junction unmatched. The CDR3 totals 15 residues. The CDR3 reads CASSPTGGSNQPQHF. In nucleotides, the CDR3 is TGCGCCAGCAGCCCGACAGGGGGTAGCAATCAGCCCCAGCATTTT.

Concerning this clone itself: Other nucleotide sequences in the sample specify the same CDR3. The chain is built from TRBV7-9 and TRBJ2-3; D unclear. Trimming cost V 4 bases and J 2 bases, with 1 base left between them. In germline, CDR1 is SEHNR, CDR2 FQNEAQ (reference sequence). CDR3 size: 11 residues. The CDR3 protein is CASSSTDTQYF. Written as DNA, the CDR3 is TGTGCCAGCAGCTCCACAGATACGCAGTATTTT.

This rearrangement joins TRBV14 to TRBJ1-1; D not resolved. The germline V and J ends were trimmed by 0 bases and 5 bases, with 1 base remaining between them. Per germline, CDR1 SGHDN and CDR2 FVKESK. CDR3 length: 11 residues. CDR3 amino acids: CASSQDTEAFF. CDR3 nucleotide sequence: TGTGCCAGCAGCCAAGATACTGAAGCTTTCTTT.

This chain uses TRBV6-4 with TRBJ1-1, with D possibly TRBD1 on 6 matching bases. The CDR3 spans 12 residues. In germline, CDR1 is MRHNA, CDR2 SNTAGT. Trimming removed 6 bases at V and 6 bases at J, with 11 bases between. This chain's CDR3 is CASRNRVPEAFF. Written as DNA, the CDR3 is TGTGCCAGCAGGAACAGGGTCCCTGAAGCTTTCTTT.

Concerning this clone itself: Other DNA sequences in the sample encode the same CDR3. CDR3 nucleotides: TGTGCCAGCAGTTACGACAGAAAAAACATTCAGTACTTC. Its protein product is CASSYDRKNIQYF. The chain employs TRBV6-5 and TRBJ2-4, with D possibly matching TRBD1 (5 bases). The CDR3 loop spans 13 amino acids. Germline lookup yields CDR1 MNHEY and CDR2 SVGAGI. Trimming cost V 2 bases and J 4 bases, with 6 bases left between them.

The J gene is TRBJ2-3, the V gene TRBV30; 9 nucleotides align to TRBD2. Germline values: CDR1 GTSNPN, CDR2 SVGIG (reference sequence). The CDR3 covers 16 residues. Germline trimming cut 0 bases from V and 3 bases from J; bases unmatched to any gene: 7. The CDR3 sequence is CAWSVPPLAGTDTQYF. The CDR3 DNA follows: TGTGCCTGGAGTGTACCGCCCCTAGCGGGAACAGATACGCAGTATTTT.

The rearrangement uses TRBV10-1 and TRBJ2-5; D is uncertain. Germline CDR1 WNHNN, CDR2 SYGVQD (reference sequence). The CDR3 contains 16 residues. V lost 0 bases, J lost 1 base, and 12 bases lay in between. CDR3 sequence: CASSESTPAGQETQYF. The CDR3 bases are TGCGCCAGCAGTGAGTCGACGCCAGCTGGCCAAGAGACCCAGTACTTC.

Remarks on this clone: Its ends do not fully match the called genes, so a read error is possible. V and J are TRBV6-5 and TRBJ2-1, with TRBD1 identical over 9 bases. This CDR3 has 12 amino acids. Germline CDR1 MNHEY, CDR2 SVGAGI. The CDR3 reads CASRTGTGPGLF. In nucleotides, the CDR3 is TGTGCCAGCAGAACCGGGACAGGGCCCGGACTCTTC.

This chain uses TRBV19 with TRBJ2-3; D might be TRBD2 (6 bases). The CDR3 has 14 residues. Trimming left V 8 bases short and J 0 bases short, with 12 bases between. Looked up from germline, CDR1 is LNHDA and CDR2 is SQIVND (reference sequence). The CDR3 loop reads CASGGTSSTDTQYF. The CDR3 nucleotides are TGTGCCAGTGGGGGGACCTCTAGCACAGATACGCAGTATTTT.

The CDR3, as DNA: TGCGCCAGCAGCTTGGCTATGGACAGGGTTGTCGGAGAGACCCAGTACTTC. Translated, it gives CASSLAMDRVVGETQYF. The chain is built from TRBV5-1 and TRBJ2-5; TRBD1 matches 8 bases. The CDR3 has 17 amino acids. V lost 0 bases, J lost 4 bases, and 11 bases stayed unmatched. CDR1 and CDR2 (germline): SGHRS, YFSETQ. The full variable domain, its missing parts supplied by reference TRBV5-1 and TRBJ2-5, is KAGVTQTPRYLIKTRGQQVTLSCSPISGHRSVSWYQQTPGQGLQFLFEYFSETQRNKGNFPGRFSGRQFSNSRSEMNVSTLELGDSALYLCASSLAMDRVVGETQYFGPGTRLLVL.

CDR3 DNA sequence: TGTGCCAGTAGTCCCGACAGGACCAATCAGCCCCAGCATTTT. This translates into CASSPDRTNQPQHF. V gene TRBV19 combines with J gene TRBJ1-5; D is perhaps TRBD1 (6 bases). Germline V lookup: CDR1 LNHDA, CDR2 SQIVND (reference sequence). The CDR3 is 14 amino acids. The ends were cut back, 5 bases at V and 3 bases at J, with 11 bases in the middle.

This clone has just one count. The rearrangement uses TRBV6-4 and TRBJ2-1; D is possibly TRBD1 (7 bases). CDR1 and CDR2 (germline): MRHNA, SNTAGT. V was cut by 4 bases and J by 9 bases, with 16 bases left in between. The CDR3 has 14 residues. The CDR3 DNA follows: TGTGCCAGCAGTGTTCAGGGGGGAGCCGGTGAGCAGTTCTTC. Its protein product is CASSVQGGAGEQFF.

The chain links TRBV9 to TRBJ2-1, with 7 bases identical to TRBD2. Germline V gene lookup returns CDR1 SGDLS and CDR2 YYNGEE. There are 15 residues in the CDR3. V lost 3 bases, J lost 4 bases, and 7 bases stayed unmatched. The CDR3 DNA follows: TGTGCCAGCAGCGAGAGCGGGAAGAATTACAATGAGCAGTTCTTC. This translates into CASSESGKNYNEQFF.

The chain has TRBV5-1 and TRBJ2-3; maybe TRBD1 (6 bases). Germline-derived CDR1 and CDR2 are SGHRS and YFSETQ. Trimming stripped 2 bases from V and 6 bases from J, with 13 bases between. CDR3 size: 14 residues. The CDR3: CASSFPGRGDTQYF. In DNA, the CDR3 is TGCGCCAGCAGCTTTCCGGGTAGGGGGGATACGCAGTATTTT.

The rearrangement joins TRBV5-4 to TRBJ1-1; 7 bases fit TRBD1. The CDR3 covers 15 residues. The trim removed 5 bases at V and 1 base at J, leaving 8 bases unmatched. Germline V gene lookup returns CDR1 SGHNT and CDR2 YYREEE (reference sequence). In DNA form, the CDR3 reads TGTGCCAGCAGACCACGACAGGGAGGGAACACTGAAGCTTTCTTT. Translation gives CASRPRQGGNTEAFF. The whole variable domain, remainder taken from reference TRBV5-4 and TRBJ1-1, is ETGVTQSPTHLIKTRGQQVTLRCSSQSGHNTVSWYQQALGQGPQFIFQYYREEENGRGNFPPRFSGLQFPNYSSELNVNALELDDSALYLCASRPRQGGNTEAFFGQGTRLTVV.

The CDR3 spells CASSQIEGSPLHF. The CDR3, as DNA: TGTGCCAGCAGCCAGATCGAGGGGTCACCCCTCCACTTT. The chain links TRBV11-3 to TRBJ1-6; D may be TRBD1 (5 bases). The germline V and J ends were trimmed by 5 bases and 10 bases, with 12 bases remaining between them. This CDR3 region has 13 residues. Germline V gene lookup returns CDR1 SGHNT and CDR2 YENEEA.

This rearrangement joins TRBV4-1 to TRBJ2-2, with 11 bases aligning to TRBD1. The CDR3 runs to 18 residues. Germline V gives CDR1 MGHRA, CDR2 YSYEKL. Trimming at V came to 0 bases and at J to 2 bases, leaving 5 bases not matched to a gene. CDR3 in amino acids: CASSQERTGGSNTGELFF. As DNA, the CDR3 is TGCGCCAGCAGCCAAGAGAGGACAGGGGGCTCCAACACCGGGGAGCTGTTTTTT.

This rearrangement joins TRBV5-1 to TRBJ2-3, with 8 bases fitting TRBD1. The V segment lost 4 bases and the J segment 5 bases; nucleotides outside the gene matches: 6. The CDR3 consists of 14 residues. The V gene's germline CDR1 is SGHRS and CDR2 YFSETQ. CDR3 bases: TGCGCCAGCAGCCCCAGGGGGCATGGAGATACGCAGTATTTT. Translation gives CASSPRGHGDTQYF.

V usage is TRBV27 and J usage is TRBJ1-2; D remains unclear. With 6 bases removed from V and 4 bases from J, the gap between germline ends came to 12 bases. This CDR3 is 13 amino acids long. Germline loops: CDR1 MNHEY, CDR2 SMNVEV (reference sequence). The CDR3 reads CASSFRIGYGYTF. Written as DNA, the CDR3 is TGTGCCAGCAGCTTCAGGATTGGCTATGGCTACACCTTC.